Following are 32 T cell receptor beta chains from one sample sequenced in a study of OX40 agonist ivuxolimab in advanced cancers. Assay: immunoSEQ multiplex PCR; the TCRdb copy retains only in-frame clones and omits some. The sample comprises some 40,000 clones, more than 60% of which are singletons, and around an eighth rests with the top ten. The sequencing here drew on CD4+ or CD8+ T cells sorted from blood, taken in a trial of the OX40 agonist ivuxolimab. The receptors shown here come from an adult with an advanced solid tumor such as melanoma, head and neck, liver or kidney cancer.

The chain is built from TRBV7-3 and TRBJ1-2; no firm D call. The germline CDR1 and CDR2 sequences are SGHTA and FQGTGA. Trimming removed 2 bases at V and 8 bases at J, with 18 bases between. The CDR3 totals 15 residues. CDR3 nucleotides: TGTGCCAGCAGCTTATTTCCCCGGGCGGAAGCCGGCTACACCTTC. This sequence encodes CASSLFPRAEAGYTF.

This clone appeared a single time. The CDR3, as DNA: TGTGCCAGCAGCGTAGGTAGCGGGAGGGAAACCGGGGAGCTGTTTTTT. Its protein product is CASSVGSGRETGELFF. The chain is built from TRBV9 and TRBJ2-2, with 11 bases that match TRBD2. CDR3 length: 16 residues. Trimming took 0 bases from V and 5 from J; bases not matched to a gene: 3. CDR1 SGDLS and CDR2 YYNGEE come from the germline V gene.

The V gene is TRBV13, the J gene TRBJ1-2; TRBD1 aligns across 10 bases. CDR3 length: 15 amino acids. Per the germline V gene, CDR1 is PRHDT and CDR2 is FYEKMQ (reference sequence). The V gene end was trimmed by 2 bases and the J gene end by 4 bases; junction bases not matched to a gene: 4. CDR3 nucleotide sequence: TGTGCCAGCAGCTTACGCCGGACAGGGGGCTATGGCTACACCTTC. Amino acid sequence: CASSLRRTGGYGYTF.

The chain employs TRBV28 and TRBJ1-3; no clear D gene. Germline V gene data show CDR1 as MDHEN and CDR2 as SYDVKM. The CDR3 loop spans 11 amino acids. The ends were cut back, 7 bases at V and 7 bases at J, with 8 bases in the middle. CDR3 loop: CASNNRNTIYF. The CDR3 region has the DNA TGTGCCAGCAATAACCGTAACACCATATATTTT.

The rearrangement joins TRBV11-1 to TRBJ2-7; TRBD2 aligns across 11 bases. J gave up 2 bases and V 8 bases, and 17 bases lay outside the gene matches. The CDR3 runs to 18 residues. Per germline, CDR1 SGHAT and CDR2 FQDESV (reference sequence). CDR3 sequence: CASAAGTGRLAGTYEQYF. As DNA, the CDR3 is TGTGCCAGCGCGGCCGGGACAGGGCGACTAGCGGGAACCTACGAGCAGTACTTC.

The chain joins TRBV28 to TRBJ2-7; 10 nucleotides line up with TRBD2. Germline V gives CDR1 MDHEN, CDR2 SYDVKM. Trimming at V came to 5 bases and at J to 6 bases, leaving 7 bases not matched to a gene. The CDR3 spans 14 residues. As DNA, the CDR3 is TGTGCCAGCAGTCTGCCTAGCGGGAGCTCCGAGCAGTACTTC. This translates into CASSLPSGSSEQYF. The complete variable domain, with remaining parts taken from reference TRBV28 and TRBJ2-7, reads DVKVTQSSRYLVKRTGEKVFLECVQDMDHENMFWYRQDPGLGLRLIYFSYDVKMKEKGDIPEGYSVSREKKERFSLILESASTNQTSMYLCASSLPSGSSEQYFGPGTRLTVT.

This chain links TRBV7-9 with TRBJ2-5; 9 bases agree with TRBD1. This CDR3 spans 14 amino acids. Germline CDR1 is SEHNR and CDR2 is FQNEAQ (reference sequence). V shed 4 bases, J shed 4 bases, and the junction held 4 bases outside the gene matches. The DNA for the CDR3 is TGTGCCAGCAGCTCAACAGGGGGCCTAGAGACCCAGTACTTC. Protein product: CASSSTGGLETQYF.

V and J are TRBV5-6 and TRBJ1-1, with D possibly matching TRBD1 (5 bases). The CDR3 is 14 residues long. V was trimmed by 1 base and J by 2 bases, leaving 9 bases between them. Germline-derived CDR1 and CDR2 are SGHDT and YYEEEE. The CDR3 DNA is TGTGCCAGCAGCTTGAAGGGGCTCAACACTGAAGCTTTCTTT. It encodes CASSLKGLNTEAFF.

The genes are TRBV28 and TRBJ1-2, with a tentative D call TRBD1 (6 bases). Germline lookup yields CDR1 MDHEN and CDR2 SYDVKM. This CDR3 has 15 amino acids. V lost 3 bases and J 7 bases, leaving 18 bases between the germline ends. The CDR3 sequence: CASSLGIQGLGGYTF. The CDR3 coding sequence is TGTGCCAGCAGTTTGGGGATACAGGGTCTAGGTGGCTACACCTTC.

This clone has only one observation. The chain combines TRBV30 with TRBJ2-1; a weak D match, TRBD1 (6 bases). The CDR3 has 14 amino acids. In germline, CDR1 is GTSNPN, CDR2 SVGIG (reference sequence). Between the trimmed V and J ends, which lost 4 bases and 9 bases, there was a span of 19 bases. The CDR3 sequence: CAWTRQVIYAEQFF. CDR3 coding DNA: TGTGCCTGGACCAGACAGGTGATCTACGCTGAGCAGTTCTTC.

CDR3: CASSSGGTSGYNEQFF. CDR3 DNA sequence: TGCGCCAGCAGCTCCGGGGGGACTAGCGGATACAATGAGCAGTTCTTC. The V and J genes are TRBV5-1 and TRBJ2-1; TRBD2 agrees at 11 bases. J was trimmed by 4 bases and V by 3 bases; bases with no gene match: 6. Germline V lookup: CDR1 SGHRS, CDR2 YFSETQ. The CDR3 runs to 16 residues.

The chain uses TRBV30 and TRBJ1-5; 10 bases match TRBD1. The CDR3 spans 16 residues. Germline lookup yields CDR1 GTSNPN and CDR2 SVGIG (reference sequence). The V segment lost 0 bases and the J segment 3 bases; nucleotides outside the gene matches: 5. For the CDR3, the DNA is TGTGCCTGGAGTGTACATGGGACAGGGGCCAATCAGCCCCAGCATTTT. Translating gives CAWSVHGTGANQPQHF. Full variable domain (rest looked up from reference TRBV30 and TRBJ1-5): SQTIHQWPATLVQPVGSPLSLECTVEGTSNPNLYWYRQAAGRGLQLLFYSVGIGQISSEVPQNLSASRPQDRQFILSSKKLLLSDSGFYLCAWSVHGTGANQPQHFGDGTRLSIL.

The chain combines TRBV7-9 with TRBJ1-5, with 8 bases aligning to TRBD1. CDR3 length: 14 residues. Germline trimming cut 7 bases from V and 4 bases from J; bases unmatched to any gene: 6. The germline V gene encodes CDR1 SEHNR and CDR2 FQNEAQ (reference sequence). The DNA for the CDR3 is TGTGCCAGCACGGAGACAGGGGATAATCAGCCCCAGCATTTT. This translates into CASTETGDNQPQHF. The full variable domain, rest sourced from reference TRBV7-9 and TRBJ1-5, is DTGVSQNPRHKITKRGQNVTFRCDPISEHNRLYWYRQTLGQGPEFLTYFQNEAQLEKSRLLSDRFSAERPKGSFSTLEIQRTEQGDSAMYLCASTETGDNQPQHFGDGTRLSIL.

This clone was found a few times. The junction departs from germline at one end; a sequencing error may be responsible. The chain links TRBV7-9 to TRBJ1-4, with 10 bases aligning to TRBD1. Germline-derived CDR1 and CDR2 are SEHNR and FQNEAQ (reference sequence). This CDR3 region has 14 residues. The DNA of the CDR3 is TGTGCCAGCAGTCGGACAGGGGGTGGGGAAAAGCTGTTTTTT. It yields the protein CASSRTGGGEKLFF.

CDR3 amino acids: CASSAQDSKASSQYF. CDR3 sequence (DNA): TGTGCCAGCAGTGCTCAGGACAGTAAGGCCTCGTCCCAGTACTTC. This chain connects TRBV2 to TRBJ2-5; D may be TRBD1 (6 bases). Germline V gene data show CDR1 as SNHLY and CDR2 as FYNNEI. V shed 4 bases and J shed 9 bases, with 21 bases lying between them. The CDR3 totals 15 residues.

The gene calls are TRBV19 and TRBJ1-5; D is ambiguous. This CDR3 comprises 11 residues. Trimming stripped 9 bases from V and 7 bases from J, with 10 bases between. Looked up from germline, CDR1 is LNHDA and CDR2 is SQIVND (reference sequence). CDR3 bases: TGTGCCAGGCTAAGACGACAGCCCCAGCATTTT. It specifies CARLRRQPQHF.

The V gene is TRBV29-1, the J gene TRBJ1-2, with D tentatively TRBD1 (5 bases). Germline V gives CDR1 SQVTM, CDR2 ANQGSEA. The CDR3 covers 17 residues. Trimming stripped 0 bases from V and 0 bases from J, with 17 bases between. The CDR3 nucleotides are TGCAGCGTTGAAGATAGAGGGGCTTCAGCGACTAACTATGGCTACACCTTC. It specifies CSVEDRGASATNYGYTF.

The genes are TRBV19 and TRBJ1-2; D is possibly TRBD1 (5 bases). Trimming took off 6 bases at V and 3 bases at J, with 11 bases between the two ends. The CDR3 covers 13 residues. CDR1 is LNHDA and CDR2 is SQIVND in the germline V gene (reference sequence). In DNA form, the CDR3 reads TGTGCCAGTAGATCTCAGGGTGACTATGGCTACACCTTC. Its translation is CASRSQGDYGYTF.

This chain joins TRBV12-5 and TRBJ2-5, with 8 bases matching TRBD1. V lost 5 bases, J lost 1 base, and 6 bases stayed unmatched. Germline CDR1 and CDR2: LGHNT and FRNRAP. The CDR3 extends over 15 amino acids. The CDR3: CASGHGQGPQETQYF. The DNA for the CDR3 is TGTGCTAGTGGTCATGGACAGGGCCCCCAAGAGACCCAGTACTTC.

The V call is TRBV5-1, the J call TRBJ2-3; 9 bases map to TRBD2. The junction had 4 bases not matched to a gene; V was cut back by 0 bases and J by 8 bases. This CDR3 spans 14 amino acids. Germline assignment: CDR1 SGHRS and CDR2 YFSETQ. CDR3 nucleotides: TGCGCCAGCAGCTTGGATAGCGGGGGTTCTACGCAGTATTTT. Protein product: CASSLDSGGSTQYF.

The J gene is TRBJ2-5, the V gene TRBV10-1; D possibly uses TRBD1 or TRBD2 (5 bases each). Germline CDR1 and CDR2: WNHNN and SYGVQD (reference sequence). Trimming took 4 bases from V and 4 from J, leaving 13 bases between them. The CDR3 totals 14 residues. CDR3 sequence: CASSGGREGETQYF. The DNA of the CDR3 is TGCGCCAGCAGTGGGGGACGAGAGGGAGAGACCCAGTACTTC.

This chain connects TRBV29-1 to TRBJ2-7; 8 bases match TRBD1. V lost 0 bases to trimming and J lost 2 bases; unmatched junction nucleotides: 6. Looked up from germline, CDR1 is SQVTM and CDR2 is ANQGSEA. This CDR3 is built from 15 residues. The CDR3 nucleotides read TGCAGCGTTGAAGATCGGACAGGGCTAACCTACGAGCAGTACTTC. It specifies CSVEDRTGLTYEQYF.

The CDR3 spells CASSPPAGAGELFF. In DNA form, the CDR3 reads TGTGCCAGCTCACCCCCCGCCGGGGCCGGGGAGCTGTTTTTT. The chain joins TRBV18 to TRBJ2-2; a possible D gene is TRBD2 (5 bases). The CDR3 totals 14 residues. Trimming removed 3 bases at V and 6 bases at J, with 11 bases between. Germline V gene lookup returns CDR1 KGHSH and CDR2 LQKENI.

Of note for this clone: Compared with germline, one end of the junction differs, possibly owing to a read error. The J gene is TRBJ2-4, the V gene TRBV19, with 7 positions matching TRBD1. Germline V gene data show CDR1 as LNHDA and CDR2 as SQIVND (reference sequence). This CDR3 has 19 residues. CDR3 in DNA: TGTGCCAGTAGTATAGATCCGGGGACAGCGATGCAAGCCAAAAGCATTCAGTACTTC. As protein: CASSIDPGTAMQAKSIQYF.

The chain is built from TRBV10-1 and TRBJ1-5; D not certain. Germline CDR1 and CDR2: WNHNN and SYGVQD (reference sequence). The CDR3 contains 13 residues. The V gene lost 6 bases and the J gene lost 0 bases, with 6 bases spanning the gap. In DNA, the CDR3 is TGCGCCAGCAGCTTGGATAGCAATCAGCCCCAGCATTTT. This translates into CASSLDSNQPQHF.

This clone was observed a single time. The chain has TRBV2 and TRBJ1-6; D unresolved. CDR3 length: 15 amino acids. Germline CDR1 is SNHLY and CDR2 is FYNNEI. The germline V and J ends were trimmed by 1 base and 6 bases, with 10 bases remaining between them. CDR3 in DNA: TGTGCCAGCAGTGAAGGGCAATATGGTAATTCACCCCTCCACTTT. It specifies CASSEGQYGNSPLHF.

The V call is TRBV5-1, the J call TRBJ2-2; D unresolved. The CDR3 consists of 15 residues. V was trimmed by 4 bases and J by 0 bases, leaving 10 bases between them. The germline V gene has CDR1 SGHRS and CDR2 YFSETQ. CDR3 DNA: TGCGCCAGCAGCCAACGGACCACGAACACCGGGGAGCTGTTTTTT. As protein: CASSQRTTNTGELFF.

The V call is TRBV7-9, the J call TRBJ2-3; maybe TRBD2 (6 bases). The CDR3 covers 15 residues. The germline V gene encodes CDR1 SEHNR and CDR2 FQNEAQ (reference sequence). Trimming removed 3 bases at V and 0 bases at J, with 10 bases between. The CDR3 nucleotides are TGTGCCAGCAGCTTCGGGGGACTGAGCACAGATACGCAGTATTTT. Amino acids: CASSFGGLSTDTQYF.

The V call is TRBV2, the J call TRBJ2-5; D is tentatively TRBD1 or TRBD2 (5 bases each). CDR1 SNHLY and CDR2 FYNNEI come from the germline V gene. V lost 4 bases to trimming and J lost 7 bases, with 25 bases between them. The CDR3 spans 17 residues. CDR3 DNA: TGTGCCAGCAGTGGGCGAACCTCCGGGACGCCCCTGGGGACCCAGTACTTC. Protein product: CASSGRTSGTPLGTQYF.

This chain joins TRBV6-5 and TRBJ2-7; no reliable D call. Germline V gives CDR1 MNHEY, CDR2 SVGAGI. CDR3 length equals 15 residues. V lost 0 bases to trimming and J lost 7 bases, with 16 bases between them. The CDR3: CASSYSGSSPGEQYF. The CDR3 DNA reads TGTGCCAGCAGTTACTCGGGAAGTTCACCTGGGGAGCAGTACTTC.

The genes are TRBV2 and TRBJ1-5; D may be TRBD1 (5 bases). Germline CDR1 and CDR2: SNHLY and FYNNEI. V lost 4 bases to trimming and J lost 0 bases, with 16 bases between them. The CDR3 covers 17 residues. The CDR3 is CASSGTGTDYSNQPQHF. The CDR3 DNA is TGTGCCAGCAGTGGTACCGGGACGGATTATAGCAATCAGCCCCAGCATTTT.

The chain recombines TRBV14 with TRBJ2-6; D is unresolved. Germline V gene data show CDR1 as SGHDN and CDR2 as FVKESK. Trimming took 2 bases from V and 3 from J, leaving 11 bases between them. The CDR3 totals 16 residues. CDR3 region: CASSQFGVVGANVLTF. DNA for the CDR3: TGTGCCAGCAGCCAATTTGGTGTAGTTGGGGCCAACGTCCTGACTTTC.